A single sample gave rise to the 20 T cell receptor beta chains below, sequenced in a study of beta chain features in type 1 diabetes. What was sequenced were expressed TCRB transcripts, since all of the isolated RNA had been reverse transcribed. Assay used: immunoSEQ multiplex PCR; TCRdb lists only in-frame clones, some missing. The repertoire holds around 450,000 clones, with roughly an eighth as singletons. The sample taken for sequencing was naive CD4+ T cells from blood. All receptors derive from a woman aged 18-29 years in good health.

A few counts support this clone. At the DNA level, this CDR3 is encoded by other sequences in the same sample as well. The chain joins TRBV5-1 to TRBJ2-3, with unresolved D. V was shortened by 0 bases and J by 6 bases, with 2 bases between the two germline ends. Germline-derived CDR1 and CDR2 are SGHRS and YFSETQ. The CDR3 runs 11 residues. The CDR3 DNA follows: TGCGCCAGCAGCTTGGGCGATACGCAGTATTTT. It codes for CASSLGDTQYF.

This clone was picked up a small number of times. V usage is TRBV14 and J usage is TRBJ1-6; D call uncertain. The CDR3 length is 16 residues. Germline loops: CDR1 SGHDN, CDR2 FVKESK. V lost 3 bases and J 10 bases, leaving 19 bases between the germline ends. CDR3 region: CASSQSGIKRGSPLHF. The CDR3 DNA reads TGTGCCAGCAGCCAGTCCGGGATAAAGCGAGGATCACCCCTCCACTTT.

The chain combines TRBV5-5 with TRBJ1-1; 8 nucleotides match TRBD1. Per the germline V gene, CDR1 is SGHKS and CDR2 is YYEKEE (reference sequence). Trimming cost V 10 bases and J 6 bases; bases outside gene matches: 5. This CDR3 region has 11 residues. The chain's CDR3 is CAAGTGAEAFF. The CDR3 nucleotides read TGTGCCGCGGGGACAGGAGCTGAAGCTTTCTTT.

The chain carries TRBV15 and TRBJ1-2; perhaps TRBD1 as D (5 bases). The CDR3 is made up of 13 amino acids. Germline CDR1 is LNHNV and CDR2 is YYDKDF (reference sequence). V lost 2 bases, J lost 4 bases, and 8 bases lay in between. CDR3: CATSRQGVYGYTF. The CDR3 DNA is TGTGCCACCAGCAGACAGGGAGTCTATGGCTACACCTTC.

J is TRBJ2-5 and V is TRBV29-1; possibly TRBD1 for D (7 bases). The V end lost 7 bases, the J end lost 5 bases, and 17 bases lay between the germline ends. Germline-derived CDR1 and CDR2 are SQVTM and ANQGSEA. The CDR3 is made up of 13 amino acids. CDR3 coding DNA: TGCAGCGCCGGGGACAGAGGAGGGGAGACCCAGTACTTC. Its protein product is CSAGDRGGETQYF.

The CDR3 coding sequence is TGTGCCAGCAGCGTAGTTTGGGATTCACCCCTCCACTTT. It specifies CASSVVWDSPLHF. The chain has TRBV9 and TRBJ1-6; D uncertain. V gave up 0 bases and J gave up 8 bases, with 6 bases separating them. The CDR3 covers 13 residues. Germline loops: CDR1 SGDLS, CDR2 YYNGEE.

This clone showed up just a few times. The chain has TRBV27 and TRBJ2-3; D is possibly TRBD1 (5 bases). The CDR3 runs 13 residues. The germline gives CDR1 MNHEY, CDR2 SMNVEV (reference sequence). With 3 bases removed from V and 4 bases from J, the gap between germline ends came to 8 bases. The chain's CDR3 is CASSFREADTQYF. Written as DNA, the CDR3 is TGTGCCAGCAGTTTCAGGGAAGCAGATACGCAGTATTTT.

This clone was counted between two and nine times. This chain links TRBV25-1 with TRBJ1-1; 8 nucleotides match TRBD1. Germline loops: CDR1 MGHDK, CDR2 SYGVNS. V was pared by 7 bases and J by 4 bases, with 11 bases of the junction left unmatched. CDR3 size: 15 residues. CDR3 residues: CASNVGGTGGTEAFF. CDR3 coding DNA: TGTGCCAGCAATGTTGGAGGTACAGGGGGCACTGAAGCTTTCTTT.

The chain employs TRBV2 and TRBJ2-3, with D perhaps TRBD1 (5 bases). CDR3 length: 14 residues. Trimming took off 6 bases at V and 2 bases at J, with 12 bases between the two ends. Germline CDR1 and CDR2: SNHLY and FYNNEI. CDR3 protein: CASRTERYTDTQYF. Here the CDR3 DNA reads TGTGCCAGCAGGACAGAACGTTACACAGATACGCAGTATTTT.

V and J are TRBV2 and TRBJ2-1; 9 positions agree with TRBD1. The germline gives CDR1 SNHLY, CDR2 FYNNEI. The V and J ends lost 3 bases and 4 bases, in that order; junction bases with no gene match: 4. The CDR3 spans 15 residues. The CDR3 DNA reads TGTGCCAGCAGTGATGGACAGGGGAGGTACAATGAGCAGTTCTTC. Amino acids: CASSDGQGRYNEQFF. Variable domain in full (rest from reference TRBV2 and TRBJ2-1): EPEVTQTPSHQVTQMGQEVILRCVPISNHLYFYWYRQILGQKVEFLVSFYNNEISEKSEIFDDQFSVERPDGSNFTLKIRSTKLEDSAMYFCASSDGQGRYNEQFFGPGTRLTVL.

The chain is built from TRBV28 and TRBJ2-1; 15 bases agree with TRBD2. With V trimmed by 8 bases and J by 8 bases, 4 bases remained unmatched. This CDR3 is 14 amino acids long. Germline CDR1 MDHEN, CDR2 SYDVKM. The CDR3, as DNA: TGTGCCAGCCAAGGACTAGCGGGAGGGTATGAGCAGTTCTTC. Residues: CASQGLAGGYEQFF.

This clone occurred a few times. This sequence joins TRBV7-9 and TRBJ2-7; D may match TRBD1 or TRBD2 (5 bases each). The CDR3 has 13 residues. The germline V gene has CDR1 SEHNR and CDR2 FQNEAQ (reference sequence). V was trimmed by 5 bases and J by 2 bases, leaving 10 bases between them. CDR3 coding DNA: TGTGCCAGCAGCCGGGACCAGACCTACGAGCAGTACGTC. Encoded protein: CASSRDQTYEQYV.

This clone was counted only a few times. This rearrangement joins TRBV30 to TRBJ1-1; the D gene is possibly TRBD1 (5 bases). The CDR3 loop spans 12 amino acids. Between the trimmed V and J ends, which lost 3 bases and 3 bases, there was a span of 8 bases. Germline values: CDR1 GTSNPN, CDR2 SVGIG (reference sequence). CDR3 protein: CAWRKGYTEAFF. CDR3 nucleotide sequence: TGTGCCTGGAGAAAGGGGTACACTGAAGCTTTCTTT.

This rearrangement joins TRBV7-9 to TRBJ1-1, with 8 bases fitting TRBD1. With V trimmed by 5 bases and J by 4 bases, 9 bases remained unmatched. Germline assignment: CDR1 SEHNR and CDR2 FQNEAQ (reference sequence). The CDR3 totals 15 residues. The chain's CDR3 is CASSVPDRVGTEAFF. DNA of the CDR3: TGTGCCAGCAGCGTCCCGGACAGGGTTGGCACTGAAGCTTTCTTT.

The chain couples TRBV29-1 to TRBJ2-7; tentatively, D is TRBD2 (6 bases). V lost 6 bases and J lost 3, with 9 bases in between. CDR3 length equals 11 residues. Germline V gives CDR1 SQVTM, CDR2 ANQGSEA. The CDR3 DNA follows: TGCAGCGTCTGGGGACTCTACGAGCAGTACTTC. Residues: CSVWGLYEQYF.

The chain carries TRBV28 and TRBJ2-1; tentative D call: TRBD1 (6 bases). Germline CDR1 reads MDHEN; CDR2 reads SYDVKM. CDR3 size: 16 residues. The V gene lost 6 bases and the J gene lost 1 base, with 16 bases spanning the gap. CDR3 residues: CASSTSGAGSYNEQFF. DNA for the CDR3: TGTGCCAGCAGCACCTCAGGGGCCGGGTCCTACAATGAGCAGTTCTTC.

This clone was found a few times. The V and J genes are TRBV28 and TRBJ2-7, with TRBD2 matching over 12 bases. The ends lost 2 bases at V and 5 bases at J; junction bases unmatched: 1. Germline values: CDR1 MDHEN, CDR2 SYDVKM. This CDR3 has 14 amino acids. The CDR3 is CASSLRTSGDEQYV. In nucleotides, the CDR3 is TGTGCCAGCAGTTTACGGACTAGCGGGGACGAGCAGTACGTC.

The J gene is TRBJ1-1, the V gene TRBV11-2, with a possible D match to TRBD1 (5 bases). CDR1 and CDR2 from the germline V gene are SGHAT and FQNNGV. This CDR3 is built from 11 residues. Trimming removed 5 bases at V and 7 bases at J, with 8 bases between. The CDR3 is CASSLQVEAFF. In nucleotides, the CDR3 is TGTGCCAGCAGCCTACAGGTTGAAGCTTTCTTT.

V and J are TRBV30 and TRBJ1-5, with D unclear. V lost 3 bases and J 7 bases, leaving 13 bases between the germline ends. CDR1 and CDR2 (germline): GTSNPN, SVGIG (reference sequence). The CDR3 contains 13 residues. The CDR3 nucleotides read TGTGCCTGGAGCACAACCACCCAACAGCCCCAGCATTTT. This sequence encodes CAWSTTTQQPQHF.

The chain joins TRBV28 to TRBJ2-7; 8 bases line up with TRBD1. Germline V CDR1 and CDR2: MDHEN, SYDVKM. The CDR3 runs to 15 residues. With 6 bases clipped from V and 7 bases from J, the junction kept 14 bases outside the gene matches. As DNA, the CDR3 is TGTGCCAGCAGACCCAGGACAGGGCGGTTTGGAGAGCAGTACGTC. Amino acid sequence: CASRPRTGRFGEQYV.